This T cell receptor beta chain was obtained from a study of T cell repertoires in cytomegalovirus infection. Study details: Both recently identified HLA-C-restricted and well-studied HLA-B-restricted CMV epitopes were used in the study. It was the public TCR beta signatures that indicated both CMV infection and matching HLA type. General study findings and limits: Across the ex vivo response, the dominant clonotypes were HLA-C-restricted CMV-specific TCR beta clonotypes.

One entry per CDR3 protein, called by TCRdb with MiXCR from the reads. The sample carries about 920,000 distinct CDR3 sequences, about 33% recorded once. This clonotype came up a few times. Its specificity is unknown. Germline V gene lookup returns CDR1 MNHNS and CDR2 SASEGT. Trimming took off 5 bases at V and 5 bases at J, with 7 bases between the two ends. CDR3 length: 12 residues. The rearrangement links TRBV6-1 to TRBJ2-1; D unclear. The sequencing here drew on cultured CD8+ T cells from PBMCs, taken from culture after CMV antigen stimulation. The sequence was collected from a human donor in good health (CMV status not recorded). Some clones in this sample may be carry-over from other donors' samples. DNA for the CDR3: TGTGCCAGCAGTATCCTTAACAATGAGCAGTTCTTC. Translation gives CASSILNNEQFF.